What follows are 22 T cell receptor beta chains derived from one specimen sequenced in a study of blood T cell repertoires in COVID-19. Only in-frame clones appear in the TCRdb table, and some are missing; sequencing was by immunoSEQ multiplex PCR. Among roughly 220,000 clones, over 80% were seen once, and the ten largest hold 5.5% to 7.5%. Material: PBMCs or T cells enriched from blood (not recorded which). Every receptor here comes from a middle-aged woman who had recovered from COVID-19.

V usage is TRBV27 and J usage is TRBJ1-6; 10 bases map to TRBD1. Trimming removed 6 bases from V and 6 bases from J; junction bases left unmatched: 2. Germline V gene sequence: CDR1 MNHEY, CDR2 SMNVEV (reference sequence). CDR3 length equals 14 residues. The CDR3 protein is CASRTGGGNSPLHF. In DNA form, the CDR3 reads TGTGCCAGCAGGACAGGGGGCGGTAATTCACCCCTCCACTTT.

This chain connects TRBV6-5 to TRBJ1-5; the D gene is possibly TRBD1 (6 bases). CDR1 MNHEY and CDR2 SVGAGI come from the germline V gene. The CDR3 runs 13 residues. Trimming took off 6 bases at V and 4 bases at J, with 10 bases between the two ends. CDR3 loop: CASSTTGNQPQHF. CDR3 in DNA: TGTGCCAGCAGCACGACAGGAAATCAGCCCCAGCATTTT.

The chain is built from TRBV20-1 and TRBJ1-2; the D gene is possibly TRBD1 (5 bases). From germline, CDR1 is DFQATT and CDR2 SNEGSKA (reference sequence). This CDR3 region has 15 residues. V lost 6 bases, J lost 8 bases, and 25 bases lay in between. CDR3 protein: CSASQGSQISWGYTF. The CDR3 DNA is TGCAGTGCAAGTCAGGGTTCTCAAATCTCCTGGGGCTACACCTTC.

The table lists this clone with a count of one. This chain's CDR3 is CASSGGTSGRAYEQYF. For the CDR3, the DNA is TGCGCCAGCAGCGGGGGGACTAGCGGGAGGGCCTACGAGCAGTACTTC. The chain has TRBV5-1 and TRBJ2-7; the match to TRBD2 covers 16 bases. Germline V gene lookup returns CDR1 SGHRS and CDR2 YFSETQ. This CDR3 contains 16 residues. With 4 bases clipped from V and 2 bases from J, the junction kept 3 bases outside the gene matches.

V gene TRBV6-2 or TRBV6-3 combines with J gene TRBJ2-3, with 12 nucleotides matching TRBD1. Trimming at V came to 5 bases and at J to 1 base, leaving 4 bases not matched to a gene. CDR1 is MNHEY and CDR2 is SVGEGT in the germline V gene. The CDR3 extends over 16 amino acids. CDR3 region: CASSPGTGGGTDTQYF. CDR3 coding DNA: TGTGCCAGCAGTCCCGGGACAGGGGGCGGCACAGATACGCAGTATTTT.

This chain uses TRBV6-5 with TRBJ1-4; a possible D gene is TRBD1 (5 bases). Germline V CDR1 and CDR2: MNHEY, SVGAGI. The CDR3 has 15 amino acids. Trimming shortened V by 0 bases and J by 8 bases, and 13 bases separated the two germline ends. The CDR3 nucleotides read TGTGCCAGCAGTTACTCGAGACAGTATTACGAAAAACTGTTTTTT. Protein sequence: CASSYSRQYYEKLFF.

The chain combines TRBV10-3 with TRBJ1-3; maybe TRBD1 (5 bases). With 7 bases removed from V and 0 bases from J, the gap between germline ends came to 10 bases. This CDR3 is 14 amino acids long. Germline CDR1 and CDR2: ENHRY and SYGVKD. This CDR3 reads CAIKPGGSGNTIYF. As DNA, the CDR3 is TGTGCCATCAAGCCGGGGGGCTCTGGAAACACCATATATTTT.

V and J are TRBV28 and TRBJ1-1, with D unresolved. The ends were cut back, 6 bases at V and 1 base at J, with 12 bases in the middle. This CDR3 is 14 amino acids long. The V gene's germline CDR1 is MDHEN and CDR2 SYDVKM. The chain's CDR3 is CASRNGRGNTEAFF. The DNA of the CDR3 is TGTGCCAGCAGGAACGGACGGGGGAACACTGAAGCTTTCTTT.

The chain carries TRBV14 and TRBJ2-1; TRBD2 matches at 13 bases. Germline lookup yields CDR1 SGHDN and CDR2 FVKESK. This CDR3 has 18 residues. J lost 7 bases, V lost 3 bases, and 12 bases had no gene match. The CDR3, as DNA: TGTGCCAGCAGCCAGGATTTTCTTACTAGCGGGAGGGGTAATGAGCAGTTCTTC. As protein: CASSQDFLTSGRGNEQFF.

This chain joins TRBV29-1 and TRBJ1-1; D not resolved. Trimming stripped 6 bases from V and 4 bases from J, with 15 bases between. CDR1 SQVTM and CDR2 ANQGSEA come from the germline V gene. The CDR3 is 13 amino acids. The CDR3 sequence: CSVLRRLSTEAFF. The CDR3 region has the DNA TGCAGCGTCCTCCGGAGACTGAGCACTGAAGCTTTCTTT.

This clone was detected only a few times. This CDR3 is also generated by other DNA sequences in the sample. In nucleotides, the CDR3 is TGTGCCAGCAGCCGGACTAGCGGGAGCTACGAGCAGTACGTC. Its translation is CASSRTSGSYEQYV. This rearrangement joins TRBV6-2 or TRBV6-3 to TRBJ2-7, with 13 bases fitting TRBD2. With V trimmed by 6 bases and J by 3 bases, 2 bases remained unmatched. From germline, CDR1 is MNHEY and CDR2 SVGEGT. This CDR3 contains 14 residues.

J is TRBJ2-2 and V is TRBV2; 14 bases fit TRBD2. Trimming cost V 5 bases and J 5 bases; bases outside gene matches: 7. The CDR3 runs to 17 residues. The germline V gene encodes CDR1 SNHLY and CDR2 FYNNEI. CDR3 bases: TGTGCCAGCAGTCCAATGTGGACTAGCGGGAGGACCGGGGAGCTGTTTTTT. Translation gives CASSPMWTSGRTGELFF.

J is TRBJ2-1 and V is TRBV10-3, with 7 bases matching TRBD1. Germline V gene data show CDR1 as ENHRY and CDR2 as SYGVKD. The length of the CDR3 is 15 residues. With 10 bases clipped from V and 5 bases from J, the junction kept 14 bases outside the gene matches. This chain's CDR3 is CATRPGTDTHNEQFF. The CDR3 bases are TGTGCCACACGACCAGGGACAGATACTCACAATGAGCAGTTCTTC.

Notes on this clone: This CDR3 is also generated by other DNA sequences in the sample. J is TRBJ1-2 and V is TRBV19; D is perhaps TRBD1 (6 bases). V lost 4 bases and J lost 4, with 10 bases in between. The CDR3 runs to 13 residues. The germline V gene has CDR1 LNHDA and CDR2 SQIVND (reference sequence). Written as DNA, the CDR3 is TGTGCCAGTAGTAGGCAGGGGAGCTATGGCTACACCTTC. Translation: CASSRQGSYGYTF.

The chain is built from TRBV19 and TRBJ2-7; 8 bases are shared with TRBD2. V was pared by 5 bases and J by 3 bases, with 9 bases of the junction left unmatched. Germline V gene data show CDR1 as LNHDA and CDR2 as SQIVND (reference sequence). CDR3 length equals 15 residues. The CDR3 nucleotides read TGTGCCAGTAGTGGGGACTATCGGGGGGGCTACGAGCAGTACTTC. Amino acid sequence: CASSGDYRGGYEQYF.

The chain links TRBV9 to TRBJ2-1; 8 positions match TRBD2. The V segment lost 0 bases and the J segment 6 bases; nucleotides outside the gene matches: 5. This CDR3 spans 15 amino acids. Germline CDR1 and CDR2: SGDLS and YYNGEE. The CDR3, as DNA: TGTGCCAGCAGCGTAGTAGCGGGAACGGGCAATGAGCAGTTCTTC. Its protein product is CASSVVAGTGNEQFF.

The chain links TRBV10-1 to TRBJ2-2; 9 bases line up with TRBD2. Trimming cost V 3 bases and J 6 bases; bases outside gene matches: 8. Germline V gene sequence: CDR1 WNHNN, CDR2 SYGVQD (reference sequence). This CDR3 contains 16 residues. The CDR3 loop reads CASSDLTSGGAGELFF. The CDR3 DNA sequence: TGCGCCAGCAGTGACCTGACTAGCGGAGGGGCCGGGGAGCTGTTTTTT.

The rearrangement uses TRBV2 and TRBJ1-4; 8 bases agree with TRBD1. V was clipped by 4 bases and J by 7 bases; unmatched bases: 5. Germline values: CDR1 SNHLY, CDR2 FYNNEI. This CDR3 region has 14 residues. The CDR3 protein is CASSGQGLSEKLFF. In DNA form, the CDR3 reads TGTGCCAGCAGTGGACAGGGGCTTAGTGAAAAACTGTTTTTT.

The gene calls are TRBV24-1 and TRBJ2-5; 7 bases align to TRBD1. The CDR3 extends over 13 amino acids. The germline CDR1 and CDR2 sequences are KGHDR and SFDVKD. V gave up 8 bases and J gave up 7 bases; unmatched junction bases: 9. CDR3 residues: CATTDRVMGTQYF. CDR3 bases: TGTGCCACCACCGACAGGGTCATGGGGACCCAGTACTTC.

The rearrangement joins TRBV11-2 to TRBJ2-5; TRBD1 is a possible D gene (6 bases). V was clipped by 5 bases and J by 1 base, with 11 bases between them. Germline CDR1 SGHAT, CDR2 FQNNGV. This CDR3 is 14 amino acids long. CDR3 loop: CASSAEQGQETQYF. The CDR3 nucleotides read TGTGCCAGCAGCGCCGAACAGGGCCAAGAGACCCAGTACTTC.

The chain uses TRBV11-2 and TRBJ1-2; 7 bases fit TRBD1. V trimming: 0 bases; J trimming: 3 bases; junction bases outside the gene matches: 7. This CDR3 has 16 amino acids. Germline assignment: CDR1 SGHAT and CDR2 FQNNGV. CDR3 bases: TGTGCCAGCAGCTTAGAGGGGAGACAGGGATACTATGGCTACACCTTC. This sequence encodes CASSLEGRQGYYGYTF.

The chain links TRBV18 to TRBJ2-1; TRBD1 might be the D (5 bases). There are 12 residues in the CDR3. Germline V CDR1 and CDR2: KGHSH, LQKENI. Trimming removed 6 bases at V and 7 bases at J, with 10 bases between. CDR3 bases: TGTGCCAGCTCGCCAGGGCCTAATGAGCAGTTCTTC. Its protein is CASSPGPNEQFF.